This TCR beta chain was profiled in a study of blood T cells in healthy people across ages. About the research overall: Template switching retrieved approximately one barcoded beta molecule for each two T cells.

The donors, all healthy, were Caucasians living in Russia, aged roughly 6 to 100. PCR was performed a second time for roughly 7 to 11 cycles using a sample-barcoded 5' primer and a J-beta primer mix. A 12-random-nucleotide template-switch adaptor tagged each cDNA molecule. TCRdb independently ran MiXCR on the 5' RACE reads; one entry per CDR3 protein. This table holds about 1 million distinct CDR3 sequences, more than 35% found once. This clonotype was counted only a few times. Its antigen is as yet unknown. Whole-study findings and limits: Donors of long life had a larger count of naive CD4+ cells and greater diversity than aged donors.

Germline V gene sequence: CDR1 DFQATT, CDR2 SNEGSKA (reference sequence). V was clipped by 2 bases and J by 4 bases; unmatched bases: 12. CDR3 size: 18 residues. The sample comprised blood. The receptor's source is an older woman in good health. The gene calls are TRBV20-1 and TRBJ2-1; 12 bases line up with TRBD2. CDR3 DNA: TGCAGTGCTAGACCTCCTCCTAGCGGGAGGGCCGGGTACAATGAGCAGTTCTTC. It encodes CSARPPPSGRAGYNEQFF.